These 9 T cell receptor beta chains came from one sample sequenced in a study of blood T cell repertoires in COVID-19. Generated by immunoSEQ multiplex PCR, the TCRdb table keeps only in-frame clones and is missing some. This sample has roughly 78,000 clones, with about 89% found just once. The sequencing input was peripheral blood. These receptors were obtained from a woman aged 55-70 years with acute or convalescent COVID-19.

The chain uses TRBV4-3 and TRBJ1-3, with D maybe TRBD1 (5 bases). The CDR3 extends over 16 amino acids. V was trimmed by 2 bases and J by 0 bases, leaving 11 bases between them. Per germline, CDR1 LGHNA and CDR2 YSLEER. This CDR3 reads CASSQQGGSSGNTIYF. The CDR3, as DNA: TGCGCCAGCAGCCAACAGGGTGGCAGCTCTGGAAACACCATATATTTT.

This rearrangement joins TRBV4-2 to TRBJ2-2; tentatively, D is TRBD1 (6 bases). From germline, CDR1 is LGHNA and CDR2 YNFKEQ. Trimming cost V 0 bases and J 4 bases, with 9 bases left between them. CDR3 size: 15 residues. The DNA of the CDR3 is TGTGCCAGCAGCCAAGATGGGACACGCACCGGGGAGCTGTTTTTT. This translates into CASSQDGTRTGELFF.

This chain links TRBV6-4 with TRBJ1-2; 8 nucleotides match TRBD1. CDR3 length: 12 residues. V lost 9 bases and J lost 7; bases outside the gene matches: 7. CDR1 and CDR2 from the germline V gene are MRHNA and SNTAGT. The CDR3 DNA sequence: TGTGCCAGTCGAGGACAGGGAGGTGGCTACACCTTC. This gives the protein CASRGQGGGYTF.

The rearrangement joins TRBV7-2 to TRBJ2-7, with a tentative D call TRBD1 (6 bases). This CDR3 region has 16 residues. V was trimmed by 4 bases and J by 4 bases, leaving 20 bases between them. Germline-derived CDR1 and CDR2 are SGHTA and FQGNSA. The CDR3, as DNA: TGTGCCAGCAGCTCGTACAGGGCGACTTCCCCTTACGAGCAGTACTTC. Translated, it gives CASSSYRATSPYEQYF.

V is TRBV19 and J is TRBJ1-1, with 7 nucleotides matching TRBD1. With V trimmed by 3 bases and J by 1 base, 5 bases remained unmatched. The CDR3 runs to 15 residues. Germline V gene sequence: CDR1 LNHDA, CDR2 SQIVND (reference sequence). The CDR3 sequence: CASSIPDRWNTEAFF. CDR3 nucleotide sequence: TGTGCCAGTAGTATTCCGGACAGGTGGAACACTGAAGCTTTCTTT. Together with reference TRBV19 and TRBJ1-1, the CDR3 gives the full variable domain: DGGITQSPKYLFRKEGQNVTLSCEQNLNHDAMYWYRQDPGQGLRLIYYSQIVNDFQKGDIAEGYSVSREKKESFPLTVTSAQKNPTAFYLCASSIPDRWNTEAFFGQGTRLTVV.

The CDR3 DNA is TGTGCCACCAGCAGAGCTGACAGGAGTTATGGCTACACCTTC. Translating it yields CATSRADRSYGYTF. This chain uses TRBV15 with TRBJ1-2, with D possibly TRBD1 on 6 matching bases. The V end was cut by 1 base, the J end by 5 bases, with 11 bases between. Germline CDR1 reads LNHNV; CDR2 reads YYDKDF (reference sequence). CDR3 size: 14 residues.

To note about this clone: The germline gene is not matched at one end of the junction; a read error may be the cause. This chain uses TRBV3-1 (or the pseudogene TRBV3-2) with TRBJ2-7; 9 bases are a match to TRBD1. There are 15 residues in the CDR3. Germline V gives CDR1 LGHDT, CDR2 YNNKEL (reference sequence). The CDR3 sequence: CASSQEGQGLNEQYF. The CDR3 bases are TGTGCCAGCAGCCAAGAGGGACAGGGTCTGAACGAGCAGTATTTC.

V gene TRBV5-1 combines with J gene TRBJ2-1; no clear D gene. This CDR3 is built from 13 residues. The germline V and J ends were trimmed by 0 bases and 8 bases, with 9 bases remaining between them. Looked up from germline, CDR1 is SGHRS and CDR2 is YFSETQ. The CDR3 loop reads CASSLVGFDEQFF. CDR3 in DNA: TGCGCCAGCAGCTTGGTCGGGTTTGATGAGCAGTTCTTC.

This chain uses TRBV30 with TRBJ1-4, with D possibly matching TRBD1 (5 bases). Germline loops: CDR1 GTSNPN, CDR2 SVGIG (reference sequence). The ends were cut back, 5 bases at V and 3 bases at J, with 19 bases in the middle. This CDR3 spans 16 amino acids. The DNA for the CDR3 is TGTGCCTGGGATCTTAATAATGGGGGGGCTAATGAAAAACTGTTTTTT. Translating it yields CAWDLNNGGANEKLFF.